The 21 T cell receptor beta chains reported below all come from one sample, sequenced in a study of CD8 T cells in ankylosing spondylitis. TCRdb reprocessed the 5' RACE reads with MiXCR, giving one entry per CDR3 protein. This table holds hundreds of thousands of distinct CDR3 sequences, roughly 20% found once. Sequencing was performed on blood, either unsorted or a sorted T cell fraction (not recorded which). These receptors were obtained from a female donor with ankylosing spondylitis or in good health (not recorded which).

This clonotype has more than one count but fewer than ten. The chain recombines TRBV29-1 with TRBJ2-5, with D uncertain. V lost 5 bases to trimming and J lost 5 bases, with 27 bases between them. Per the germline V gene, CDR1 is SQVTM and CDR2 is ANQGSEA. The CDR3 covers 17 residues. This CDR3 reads CSVKPRSGQAPAETQYF. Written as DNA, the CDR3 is TGCAGCGTTAAGCCCCGATCCGGGCAGGCCCCAGCGGAGACCCAGTACTTC. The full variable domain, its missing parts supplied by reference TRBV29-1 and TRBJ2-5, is SAVISQKPSRDICQRGTSLTIQCQVDSQVTMMFWYRQQPGQSLTLIATANQGSEATYESGFVIDKFPISRPNLTFSTLTVSNMSPEDSSIYLCSVKPRSGQAPAETQYFGPGTRLLVL.

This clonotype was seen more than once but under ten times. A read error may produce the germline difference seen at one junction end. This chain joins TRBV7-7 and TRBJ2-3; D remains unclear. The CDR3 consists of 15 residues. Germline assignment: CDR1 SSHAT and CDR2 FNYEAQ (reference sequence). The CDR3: CASSPSPQRVDTQYF. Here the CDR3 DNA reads TGTGCTAGCAGCCCATCACCTCAGAGAGTAGATACGCAGTATTTT.

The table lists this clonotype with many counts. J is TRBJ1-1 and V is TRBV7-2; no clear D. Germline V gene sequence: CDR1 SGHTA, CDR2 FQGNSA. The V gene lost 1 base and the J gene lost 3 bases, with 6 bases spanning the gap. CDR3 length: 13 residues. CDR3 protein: CASSLGLDTEAFF. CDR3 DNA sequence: TGTGCCAGCAGCTTAGGCCTCGACACTGAAGCTTTCTTT.

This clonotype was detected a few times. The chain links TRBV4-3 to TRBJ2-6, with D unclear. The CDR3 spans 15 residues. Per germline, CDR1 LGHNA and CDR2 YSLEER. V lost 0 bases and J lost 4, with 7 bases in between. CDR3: CASSQDLSGANVLTF. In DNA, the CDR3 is TGCGCCAGCAGCCAAGACCTCTCCGGGGCCAACGTCCTGACTTTC.

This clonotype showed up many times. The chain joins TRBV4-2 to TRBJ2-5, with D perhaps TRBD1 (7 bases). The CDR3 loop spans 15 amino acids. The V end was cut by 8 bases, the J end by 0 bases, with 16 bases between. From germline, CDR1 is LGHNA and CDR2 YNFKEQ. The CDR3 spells CASPRAGGYQETQYF. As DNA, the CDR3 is TGTGCCAGCCCCCGGGCAGGGGGGTACCAAGAGACCCAGTACTTC.

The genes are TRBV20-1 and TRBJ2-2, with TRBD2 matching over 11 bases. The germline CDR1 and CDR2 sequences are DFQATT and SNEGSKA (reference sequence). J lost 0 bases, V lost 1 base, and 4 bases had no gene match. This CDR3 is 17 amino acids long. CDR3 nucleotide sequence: TGCAGTGCTAGAGCCGGACTAGCGGGCCCGAACACCGGGGAGCTGTTTTTT. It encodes CSARAGLAGPNTGELFF.

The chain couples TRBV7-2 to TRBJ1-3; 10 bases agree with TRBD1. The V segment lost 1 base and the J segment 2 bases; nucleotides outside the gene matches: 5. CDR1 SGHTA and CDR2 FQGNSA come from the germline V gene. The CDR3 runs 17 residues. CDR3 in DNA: TGTGCCAGCAGCTTAGTGGGGACAGGGGTTACTGGAAACACCATATATTTT. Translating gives CASSLVGTGVTGNTIYF.

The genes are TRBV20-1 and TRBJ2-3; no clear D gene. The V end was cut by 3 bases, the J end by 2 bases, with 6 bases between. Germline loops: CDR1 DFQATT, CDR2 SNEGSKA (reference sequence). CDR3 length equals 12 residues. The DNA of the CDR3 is TGCAGTGCTAGGCTCACCACAGATACGCAGTATTTT. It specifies CSARLTTDTQYF.

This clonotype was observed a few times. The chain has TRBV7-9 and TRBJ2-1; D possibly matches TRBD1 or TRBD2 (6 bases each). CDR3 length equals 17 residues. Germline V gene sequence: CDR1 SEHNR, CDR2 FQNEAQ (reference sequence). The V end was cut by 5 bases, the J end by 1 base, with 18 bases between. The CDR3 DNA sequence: TGTGCCAGCAGCCCGGGGGCCTTAGCGCATTCCTACAATGAGCAGTTCTTC. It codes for CASSPGALAHSYNEQFF.

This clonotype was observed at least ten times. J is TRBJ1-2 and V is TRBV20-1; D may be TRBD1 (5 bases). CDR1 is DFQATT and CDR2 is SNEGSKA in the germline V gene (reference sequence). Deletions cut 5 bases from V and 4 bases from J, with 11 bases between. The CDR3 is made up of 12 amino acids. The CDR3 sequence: CSAPGQGYGYTF. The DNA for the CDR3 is TGCAGTGCTCCAGGACAAGGCTATGGCTACACCTTC.

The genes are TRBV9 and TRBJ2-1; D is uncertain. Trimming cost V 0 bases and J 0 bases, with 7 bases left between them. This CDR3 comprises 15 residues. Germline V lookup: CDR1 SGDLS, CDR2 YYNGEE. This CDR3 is CASSVDGYSYNEQFF. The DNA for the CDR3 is TGTGCCAGCAGCGTAGACGGGTACTCCTACAATGAGCAGTTCTTC.

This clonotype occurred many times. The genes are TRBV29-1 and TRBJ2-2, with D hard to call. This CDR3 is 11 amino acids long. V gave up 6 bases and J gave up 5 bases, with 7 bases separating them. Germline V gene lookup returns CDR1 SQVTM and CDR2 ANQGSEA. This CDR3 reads CSVRRTGELFF. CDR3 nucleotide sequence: TGCAGCGTACGAAGGACCGGGGAGCTGTTTTTT.

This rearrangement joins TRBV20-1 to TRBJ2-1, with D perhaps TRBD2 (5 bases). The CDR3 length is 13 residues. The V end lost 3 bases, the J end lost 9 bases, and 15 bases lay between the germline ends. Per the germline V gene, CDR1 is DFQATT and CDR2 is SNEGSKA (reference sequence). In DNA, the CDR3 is TGCAGTGCTAGTGCGGGTAGCAGATCTGAGCAGTTCTTC. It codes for CSASAGSRSEQFF.

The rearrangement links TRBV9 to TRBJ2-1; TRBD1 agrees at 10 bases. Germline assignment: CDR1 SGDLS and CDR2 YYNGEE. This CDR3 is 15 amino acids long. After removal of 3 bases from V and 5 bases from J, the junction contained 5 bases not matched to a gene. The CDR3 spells CASSAGTGVNNEQFF. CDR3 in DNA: TGTGCCAGCAGCGCCGGGACAGGGGTTAACAATGAGCAGTTCTTC. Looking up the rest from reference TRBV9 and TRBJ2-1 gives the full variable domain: DSGVTQTPKHLITATGQRVTLRCSPRSGDLSVYWYQQSLDQGLQFLIQYYNGEERAKGNILERFSAQQFPDLHSELNLSSLELGDSALYFCASSAGTGVNNEQFFGPGTRLTVL.

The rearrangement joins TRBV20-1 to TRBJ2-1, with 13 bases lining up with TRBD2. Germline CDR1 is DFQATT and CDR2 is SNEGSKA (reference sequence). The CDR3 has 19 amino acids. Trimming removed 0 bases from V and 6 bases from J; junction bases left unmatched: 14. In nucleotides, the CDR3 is TGCAGTGCTAGAGATCCGGGGACTAGCGGGATGTGGACCTTCAATGAGCAGTTCTTC. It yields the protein CSARDPGTSGMWTFNEQFF.

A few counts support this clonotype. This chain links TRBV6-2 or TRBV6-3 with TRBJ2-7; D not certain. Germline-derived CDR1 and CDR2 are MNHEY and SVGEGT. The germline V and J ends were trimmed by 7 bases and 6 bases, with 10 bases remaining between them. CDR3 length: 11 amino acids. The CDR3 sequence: CASTQSSEQYF. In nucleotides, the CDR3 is TGTGCCAGCACCCAATCTTCCGAGCAGTACTTC.

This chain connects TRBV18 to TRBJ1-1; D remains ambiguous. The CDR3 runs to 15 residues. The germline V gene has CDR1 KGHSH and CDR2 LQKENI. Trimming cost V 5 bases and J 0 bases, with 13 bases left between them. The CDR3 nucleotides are TGTGCCAGCTCATCCTTAGGAGCGCTGAACACTGAAGCTTTCTTT. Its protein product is CASSSLGALNTEAFF.

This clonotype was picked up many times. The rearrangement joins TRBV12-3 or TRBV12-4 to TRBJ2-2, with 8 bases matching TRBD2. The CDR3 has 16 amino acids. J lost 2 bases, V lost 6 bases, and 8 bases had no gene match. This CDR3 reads CASRSRAGANTGELFF. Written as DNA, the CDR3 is TGTGCCAGCAGGTCACGAGCGGGAGCCAACACCGGGGAGCTGTTTTTT.

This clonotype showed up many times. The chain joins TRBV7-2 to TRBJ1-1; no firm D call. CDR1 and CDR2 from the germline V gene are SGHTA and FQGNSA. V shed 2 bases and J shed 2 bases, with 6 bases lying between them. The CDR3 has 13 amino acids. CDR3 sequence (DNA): TGTGCCAGCAGCTTAAACAGAAACACTGAAGCTTTCTTT. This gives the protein CASSLNRNTEAFF. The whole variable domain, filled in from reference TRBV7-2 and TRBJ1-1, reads GAGVSQSPSNKVTEKGKDVELRCDPISGHTALYWYRQSLGQGLEFLIYFQGNSAPDKSGLPSDRFSAERTGGSVSTLTIQRTQQEDSAVYLCASSLNRNTEAFFGQGTRLTVV.

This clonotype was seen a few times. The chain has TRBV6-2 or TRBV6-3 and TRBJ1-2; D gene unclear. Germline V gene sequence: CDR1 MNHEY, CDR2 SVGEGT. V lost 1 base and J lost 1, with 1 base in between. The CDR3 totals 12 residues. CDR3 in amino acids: CASSYFNYGYTF. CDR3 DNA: TGTGCCAGCAGTTACTTTAACTATGGCTACACCTTC.

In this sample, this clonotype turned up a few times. This CDR3 reads CASSLRAGGTEAFF. CDR3 DNA: TGTGCCAGCAGTTTAAGGGCTGGCGGCACTGAAGCTTTCTTT. The chain links TRBV12-3 or TRBV12-4 to TRBJ1-1; D remains unclear. The V and J ends lost 2 bases and 4 bases respectively, with 11 bases between them. The CDR3 is made up of 14 amino acids.